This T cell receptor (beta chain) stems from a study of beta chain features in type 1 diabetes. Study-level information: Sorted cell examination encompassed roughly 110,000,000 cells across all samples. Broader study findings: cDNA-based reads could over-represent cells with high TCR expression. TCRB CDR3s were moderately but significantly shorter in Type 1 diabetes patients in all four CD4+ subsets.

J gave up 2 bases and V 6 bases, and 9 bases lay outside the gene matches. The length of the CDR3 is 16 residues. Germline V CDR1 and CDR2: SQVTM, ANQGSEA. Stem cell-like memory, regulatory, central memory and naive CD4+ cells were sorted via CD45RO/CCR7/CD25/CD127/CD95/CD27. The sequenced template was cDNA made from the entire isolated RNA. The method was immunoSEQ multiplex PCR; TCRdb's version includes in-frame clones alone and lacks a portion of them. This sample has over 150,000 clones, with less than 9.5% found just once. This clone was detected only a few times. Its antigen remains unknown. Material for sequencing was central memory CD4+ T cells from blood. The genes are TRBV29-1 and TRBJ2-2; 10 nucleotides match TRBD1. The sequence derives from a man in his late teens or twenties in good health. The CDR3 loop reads CSVPGTGVFNTGELFF. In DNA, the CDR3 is TGCAGCGTACCCGGGACAGGGGTCTTTAACACCGGGGAGCTGTTTTTT.